This TCR beta chain was retrieved from a study of T cells in Graves' hyperthyroidism and ophthalmopathy. Study observations and caveats: Ophthalmopathy was told apart from stable hyperthyroidism by a 13 V-J model.

This clonotype was observed at least ten times. Its antigen is unknown. Amplification of TCR beta CDR3 regions used RNA as the template. RT-PCR in the first round (using the HTBI primer set) targeted the TCR CDR3. In TCRdb, the multiplex PCR reads were re-called with MiXCR into one record per CDR3 protein. The sample shows hundreds of thousands of distinct CDR3 sequences, approximately 22% of them seen only once. With 4 bases clipped from V and 4 bases from J, the junction kept 10 bases outside the gene matches. The CDR3 is 16 residues long. The chain employs TRBV12-3 or TRBV12-4 and TRBJ1-1, with 9 bases lining up with TRBD1. The receptor was isolated from a woman in her seventies with Graves' ophthalmopathy. The sample comprised blood. CDR3 sequence (DNA): TGTGCCAGCAGTTCCCGGACAGGGGTCGAAACCACTGAAGCTTTCTTT. Translated: CASSSRTGVETTEAFF.